There are many counts of the clone carrying this TCR beta chain. Its matching antigen is unknown. Time point: newly diagnosed GD, antithyroid drugs for less than 3 months. PBMC-derived RNA was used for the TCR library. This sample was taken from a study of regulatory T cells in long-lasting Graves disease. Overall study results and limits: The number of shared public clonotypes was higher in persistent patients (2,741) than new patients (just over 950).

Arm-PCR of CDR3 regions and iRepertoire HTBI primers were used to build TCR beta libraries. TCRdb analysed the multiplex PCR reads with MiXCR anew, one entry per CDR3 protein. The table shows hundreds of thousands of distinct CDR3 sequences, with about 15% occurring only once. In germline, CDR1 is ENHRY, CDR2 SYGVKD. This CDR3 region has 15 residues. The ends lost 2 bases at V and 0 bases at J; junction bases unmatched: 3. The data also belong to a second study, concerning T cells in Graves' hyperthyroidism and ophthalmopathy. Turning to that study: The hyperthyroidism was newly diagnosed and had lasted under 2 months; the patients were aged 18 to 65.

The TCR was taken from a woman aged 40 to 50 with Graves disease. The sample consisted of peripheral blood mononuclear cells (PBMCs), taken at new diagnosis, from a patient treated with antithyroid drugs. This chain links TRBV10-3 with TRBJ1-2, with 7 bases matching TRBD1. CDR3 region: CAISEGQAPNYGYTF. The CDR3 DNA is TGTGCCATCAGTGAGGGACAGGCACCTAACTATGGCTACACCTTC.